Listed below are T cell receptor beta chains from one sample, sequenced in a study of cytomegalovirus exposure and HLA in healthy donors. Here immunoSEQ multiplex PCR was the method, and the copy in TCRdb shows in-frame clones only, minus some. The data show over 130,000 clones, 60% to 70% seen once. The specimen was PBMCs. Source of these receptors: an older woman in good health and CMV-seropositive. Each CDR3 is given with its conserved first and last residue. The D gene is left open where the match is weak. Not every row has a clone size; where given, it reads once, few, many or a size class.

CASSLETGISYNEQFF TGTGCCAGCAGCTTAGAAACAGGAATTTCCTACAATGAGCAGTTCTTC TRBV11-2 - - TRBJ2-1
CASSLDGASGNTIYF TGCGCCAGCAGCTTGGACGGAGCCTCTGGAAACACCATATATTTT TRBV5-1 - - TRBJ1-3
CASSLATGGVLQYF TGTGCCAGCAGCTTAGCGACGGGAGGGGTCCTGCAGTACTTC TRBV7-2 TRBD2 - TRBJ2-7
CASSLAEAGRHEQYF TGTGCCAGCAGCTTGGCCGAGGCAGGGAGGCACGAGCAGTACTTC TRBV5-4 - - TRBJ2-7
CASSLNAGGNTGELFF TGTGCCAGCAGCTTAAATGCGGGGGGTAACACCGGGGAGCTGTTTTTT TRBV7-3 TRBD2 - TRBJ2-2
CASSQLAGVINIQYF TGTGCCAGCAGCCAACTAGCGGGAGTTATAAACATTCAGTACTTC TRBV28 TRBD2 - TRBJ2-4
CASTQRRGEGYNEQFF TGTGCCAGCACCCAGAGGAGGGGGGAGGGCTACAATGAGCAGTTCTTC TRBV7-8 - - TRBJ2-1
CASSLDRGPVYGQYF TGTGCCAGCAGCTTGGACAGGGGGCCAGTATATGGGCAGTACTTC TRBV5-5 TRBD1 - TRBJ2-7
CASSPGGLAGGSYNEQFF TGCGCCAGCAGCCCAGGGGGACTAGCGGGAGGCTCCTACAATGAGCAGTTCTTC TRBV4-1 TRBD2 - TRBJ2-1
CASSLIVSALAGVSEQFF TGTGCCAGCAGCTTGATTGTTTCGGCTCTAGCGGGAGTCTCTGAGCAGTTCTTC TRBV5-6 TRBD2 - TRBJ2-1
CASSMVFGTANTEAFF TGTGCCAGCAGCATGGTCTTTGGGACAGCGAACACTGAAGCTTTCTTT TRBV7-2 TRBD1 - TRBJ1-1
CASSFSGGSYNEQFF TGCGCCAGCAGCTTTAGCGGGGGTTCCTACAATGAGCAGTTCTTC TRBV5-1 TRBD2 - TRBJ2-1
CASSFGRVYEQFF TGTGCCAGCAGTTTTGGCAGGGTATATGAGCAGTTCTTC TRBV27 - - TRBJ2-1
CASSLQGREQYF TGTGCCAGCAGCTTACAGGGGAGGGAGCAGTACTTC TRBV5-5 - - TRBJ2-7
CSVHSVQGLNTEAFF TGCAGCGTACATTCTGTACAGGGGTTGAACACTGAAGCTTTCTTT TRBV29-1 TRBD1 few TRBJ1-1
CASKERTGAEGELFF TGCGCCAGCAAAGAAAGGACAGGGGCTGAGGGGGAGCTGTTTTTT TRBV5-1 TRBD1 - TRBJ2-2
CASRGQGADTQYF TGCGCCAGCAGAGGACAGGGTGCAGATACGCAGTATTTT TRBV5-1 TRBD1 few TRBJ2-3
CASSTRTGSNYGYTF TGTGCCAGCAGCACCCGTACAGGGTCTAACTATGGCTACACCTTC TRBV9 - - TRBJ1-2
CASSWDISYEQYF TGCGCCAGCAGCTGGGACATCTCCTACGAGCAGTACTTC TRBV5-1 - - TRBJ2-7
CASSLASSGLAQETQYF TGTGCCAGCAGCTTAGCGAGTAGCGGGCTGGCCCAAGAGACCCAGTACTTC TRBV7-9 TRBD2 - TRBJ2-5
CASSSRLAGAYNEQFF TGTGCCAGCAGCTCCCGACTAGCGGGAGCCTACAATGAGCAGTTCTTC TRBV11-2 TRBD2 - TRBJ2-1
CASSQLAGSYNEQFF TGCGCCAGCAGCCAACTAGCGGGAAGTTACAATGAGCAGTTCTTC TRBV5-1 TRBD2 - TRBJ2-1
CASWAGFYGYTF TGTGCCAGCTGGGCGGGATTCTATGGCTACACCTTC TRBV6-6 - - TRBJ1-2